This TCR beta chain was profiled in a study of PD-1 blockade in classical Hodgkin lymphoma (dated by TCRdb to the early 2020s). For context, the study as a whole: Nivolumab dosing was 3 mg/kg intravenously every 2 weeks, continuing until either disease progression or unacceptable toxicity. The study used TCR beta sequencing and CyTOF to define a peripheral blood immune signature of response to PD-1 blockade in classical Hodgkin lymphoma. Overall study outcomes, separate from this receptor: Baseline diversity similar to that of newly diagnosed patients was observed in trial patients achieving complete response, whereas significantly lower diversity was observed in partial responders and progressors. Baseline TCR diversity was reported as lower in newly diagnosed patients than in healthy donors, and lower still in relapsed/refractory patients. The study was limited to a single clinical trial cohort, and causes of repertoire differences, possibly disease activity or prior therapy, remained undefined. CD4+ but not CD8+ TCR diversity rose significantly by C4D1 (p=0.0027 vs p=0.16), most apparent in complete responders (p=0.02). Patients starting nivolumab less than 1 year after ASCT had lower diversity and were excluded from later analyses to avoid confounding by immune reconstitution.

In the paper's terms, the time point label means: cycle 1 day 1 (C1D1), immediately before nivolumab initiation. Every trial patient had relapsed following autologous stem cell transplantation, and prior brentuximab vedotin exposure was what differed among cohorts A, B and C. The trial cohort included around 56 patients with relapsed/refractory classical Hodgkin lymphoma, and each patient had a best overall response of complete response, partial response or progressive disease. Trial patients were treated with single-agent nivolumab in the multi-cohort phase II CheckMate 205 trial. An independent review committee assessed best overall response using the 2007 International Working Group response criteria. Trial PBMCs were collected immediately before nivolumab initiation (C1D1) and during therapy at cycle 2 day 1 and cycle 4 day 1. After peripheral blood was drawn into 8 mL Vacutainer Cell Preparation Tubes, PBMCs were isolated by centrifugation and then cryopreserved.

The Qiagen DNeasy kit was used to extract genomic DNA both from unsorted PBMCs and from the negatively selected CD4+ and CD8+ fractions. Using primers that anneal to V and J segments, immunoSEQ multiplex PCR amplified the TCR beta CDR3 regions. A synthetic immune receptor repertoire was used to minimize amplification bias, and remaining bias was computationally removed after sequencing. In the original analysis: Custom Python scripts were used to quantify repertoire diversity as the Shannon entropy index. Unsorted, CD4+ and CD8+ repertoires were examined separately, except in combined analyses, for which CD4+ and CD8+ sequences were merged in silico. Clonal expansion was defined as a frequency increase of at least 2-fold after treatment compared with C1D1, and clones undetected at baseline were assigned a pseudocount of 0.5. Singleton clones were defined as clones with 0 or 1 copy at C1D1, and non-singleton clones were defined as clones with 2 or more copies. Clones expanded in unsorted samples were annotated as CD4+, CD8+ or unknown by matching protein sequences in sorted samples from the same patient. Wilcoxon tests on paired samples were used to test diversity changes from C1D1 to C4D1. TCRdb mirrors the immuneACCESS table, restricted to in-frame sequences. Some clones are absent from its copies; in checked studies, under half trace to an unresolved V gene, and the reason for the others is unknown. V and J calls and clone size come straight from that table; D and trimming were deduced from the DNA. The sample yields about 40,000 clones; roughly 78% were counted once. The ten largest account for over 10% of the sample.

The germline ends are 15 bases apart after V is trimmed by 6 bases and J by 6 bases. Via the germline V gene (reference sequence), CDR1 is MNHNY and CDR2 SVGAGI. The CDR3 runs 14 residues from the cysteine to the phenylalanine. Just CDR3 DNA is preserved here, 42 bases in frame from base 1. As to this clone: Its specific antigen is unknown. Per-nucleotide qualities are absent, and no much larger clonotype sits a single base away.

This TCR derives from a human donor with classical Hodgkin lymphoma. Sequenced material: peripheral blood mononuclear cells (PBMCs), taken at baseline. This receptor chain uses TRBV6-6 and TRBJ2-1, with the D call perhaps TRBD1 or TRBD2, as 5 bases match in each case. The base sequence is TGTGCCAGCAGGGGACGGGGTTACATCAATGAGCAGTTCTTC. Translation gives CASRGRGYINEQFF.